This TCR beta chain is from a study of OX40 agonist ivuxolimab in advanced cancers. Study-level information: As their treatment, patients were administered ivuxolimab, an agonistic anti-OX40 (CD134) antibody. Intravenous ivuxolimab at 0.01 to 10 mg/kg was given to patients every 2 weeks. A diagnosis of hepatocellular carcinoma, melanoma, renal cell or head and neck cancer was present in dose-escalation patients.

Only in-frame clones appear in the TCRdb table, and some are missing; sequencing was by immunoSEQ multiplex PCR. The sample has tens of thousands of clones; around four fifths are singletons. General study findings and limits: Expanded peripheral T cells had an undetermined antigen specificity.

V lost 2 bases and J lost 4, with 15 bases in between. CDR1 is SGDLS and CDR2 is YYNGEE in the germline V gene. This CDR3 spans 15 amino acids. As regards this clone: Its antigen is not identified.

The sequences come from CD4+ or CD8+ T cells sorted from blood, collected in a trial of the OX40 agonist ivuxolimab. The source of this sequence is an adult with an advanced solid tumor such as melanoma, head and neck, liver or kidney cancer. The gene calls are TRBV9 and TRBJ1-1; TRBD1 might be the D (6 bases). The DNA for the CDR3 is TGTGCCAGCAGCGTTGCGGGGGGCGAGGGCACTGAAGCTTTCTTT. This encodes CASSVAGGEGTEAFF.